This record covers a single TCR beta chain. Its antigen is unknown. The sample is drawn from a study of graft-versus-host responses after intestinal transplantation. Findings of the study overall: Maximum circulating GvH clone levels tracked with early post-transplant HvG decreases. In recipient marrow, GvH clones were found, and some appeared first in ileum or blood. In patients with graft-donor T cell macrochimerism, allograft graft-versus-host to host-versus-graft clonal ratios were high.

Clones were sequenced by immunoSEQ multiplex PCR, and TCRdb holds only the in-frame ones, with some missing. Of about 45,000 clones listed, around nine tenths are singletons. CDR3 length: 15 residues. Germline V gives CDR1 MNHNS, CDR2 SASEGT. The V and J ends lost 2 bases and 0 bases, in that order; junction bases with no gene match: 3. The J gene is TRBJ2-7, the V gene TRBV6-1, with 8 bases aligning to TRBD2. The sequence was collected from a human patient who received an intestinal transplant, so some T cells may come from the graft donor. The sequenced sample was PBMCs, obtained 524 days after transplant. CDR3 sequence reads: CASSETSGSSYEQYF. CDR3 DNA: TGTGCCAGCAGTGAAACTAGCGGAAGCTCCTACGAGCAGTACTTC.